The sequence of this TCR beta chain was determined in a study of beta chain features in type 1 diabetes. Note on this clone: No antigen is known for it.

Sequencing targeted expressed TCRB transcripts, as all isolated RNA had been reverse transcribed. TCRdb's table, derived via immunoSEQ multiplex PCR, lists solely in-frame clones and lacks some. The repertoire holds some 160,000 clones, with around 9.7% as singletons. Per the germline V gene, CDR1 is SGHDT and CDR2 is YYEEEE. Trimming took 4 bases from V and 0 from J, leaving 22 bases between them. This CDR3 comprises 18 residues. General study results and limits: Type 1 diabetes patients had TCRB CDR3s that were shorter (moderately but significantly so) in all four CD4+ subsets.

Sequenced input: central memory CD4+ T cells from blood. J is TRBJ1-1 and V is TRBV5-6; D is perhaps TRBD1 (5 bases). This clonotype was obtained from a woman under 40 with type 1 diabetes. This CDR3 is CASSIRTFLDPVNTEAFF. Written as DNA, the CDR3 is TGTGCCAGCAGCATCCGGACATTCCTCGACCCGGTGAACACTGAAGCTTTCTTT.